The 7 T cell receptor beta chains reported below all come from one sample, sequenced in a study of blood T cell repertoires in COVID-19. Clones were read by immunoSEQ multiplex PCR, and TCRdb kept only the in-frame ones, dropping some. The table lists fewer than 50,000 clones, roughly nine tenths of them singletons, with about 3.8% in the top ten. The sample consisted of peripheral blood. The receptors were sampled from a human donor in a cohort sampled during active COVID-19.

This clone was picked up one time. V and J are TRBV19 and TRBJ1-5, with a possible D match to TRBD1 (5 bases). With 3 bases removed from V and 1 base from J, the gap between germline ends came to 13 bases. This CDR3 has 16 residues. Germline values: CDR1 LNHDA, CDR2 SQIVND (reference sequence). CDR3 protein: CASSIGGRQSNQPQHF. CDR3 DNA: TGTGCCAGTAGTATCGGGGGAAGGCAGAGCAATCAGCCCCAGCATTTT.

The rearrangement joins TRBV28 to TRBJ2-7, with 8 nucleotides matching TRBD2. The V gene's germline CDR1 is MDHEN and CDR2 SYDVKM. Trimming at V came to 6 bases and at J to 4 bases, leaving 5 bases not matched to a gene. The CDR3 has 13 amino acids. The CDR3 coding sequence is TGTGCCAGCAGGCCCGGGGGGGTGTACGAGCAGTACTTC. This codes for CASRPGGVYEQYF.

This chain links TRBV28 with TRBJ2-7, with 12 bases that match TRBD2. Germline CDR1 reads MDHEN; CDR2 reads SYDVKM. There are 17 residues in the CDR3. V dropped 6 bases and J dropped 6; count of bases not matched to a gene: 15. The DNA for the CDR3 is TGTGCCAGCAGCGCAGCTGGAAGCAGACTAGCGGGAGCCGAGCAGTACTTC. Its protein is CASSAAGSRLAGAEQYF.

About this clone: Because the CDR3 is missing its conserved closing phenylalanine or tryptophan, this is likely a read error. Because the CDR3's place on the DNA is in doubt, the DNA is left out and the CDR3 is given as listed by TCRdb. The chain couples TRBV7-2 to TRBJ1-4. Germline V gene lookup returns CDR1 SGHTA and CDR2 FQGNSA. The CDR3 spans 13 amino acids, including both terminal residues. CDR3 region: CASSVAPGGKTVS.

As DNA, the CDR3 is TGTGCCAGCAGAGGACAGGGGGCGACCTCTGAAGCTTTCTTT. This sequence encodes CASRGQGATSEAFF. J is TRBJ1-1 and V is TRBV6-5, with TRBD1 identical over 11 bases. The CDR3 extends over 14 amino acids. CDR1 is MNHEY, CDR2 SVGAGI, per germline. The ends lost 6 bases at V and 6 bases at J; junction bases unmatched: 6.

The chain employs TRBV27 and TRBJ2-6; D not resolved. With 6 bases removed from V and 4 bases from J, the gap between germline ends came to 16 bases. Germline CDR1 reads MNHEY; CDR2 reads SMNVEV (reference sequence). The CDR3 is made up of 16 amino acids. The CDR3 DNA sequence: TGTGCCAGCAGATCTTTGGAGAATAGGGGGGCCAACGTCCTGACTTTC. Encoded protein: CASRSLENRGANVLTF.

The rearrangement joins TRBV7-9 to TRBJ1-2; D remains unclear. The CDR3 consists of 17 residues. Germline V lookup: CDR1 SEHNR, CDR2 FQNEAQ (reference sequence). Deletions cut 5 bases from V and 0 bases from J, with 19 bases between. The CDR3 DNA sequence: TGTGCCAGCAGCCCAGACGGACGGACTCTACCTAACTATGGCTACACCTTC. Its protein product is CASSPDGRTLPNYGYTF.